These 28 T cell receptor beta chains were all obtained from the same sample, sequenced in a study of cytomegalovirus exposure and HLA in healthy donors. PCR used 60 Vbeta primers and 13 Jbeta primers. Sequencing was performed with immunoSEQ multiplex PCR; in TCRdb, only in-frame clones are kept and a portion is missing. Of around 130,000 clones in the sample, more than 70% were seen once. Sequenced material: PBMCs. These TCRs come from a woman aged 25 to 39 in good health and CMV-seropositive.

CDR3 DNA sequence: TGTGCCAGCACTCCGGGGGGGGCCGGGAGGGAGCAGTACTTC. As protein: CASTPGGAGREQYF. J is TRBJ2-7 and V is TRBV28; the match to TRBD2 covers 8 bases. This CDR3 is built from 14 residues. CDR1 is MDHEN, CDR2 SYDVKM, per germline. Germline trimming cut 7 bases from V and 7 bases from J; bases unmatched to any gene: 12.

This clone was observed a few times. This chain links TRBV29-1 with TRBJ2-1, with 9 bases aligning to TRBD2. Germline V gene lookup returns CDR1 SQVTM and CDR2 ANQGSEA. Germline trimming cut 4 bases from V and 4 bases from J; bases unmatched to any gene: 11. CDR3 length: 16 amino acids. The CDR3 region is CSVVPLSSGAYNEQFF. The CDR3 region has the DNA TGCAGCGTTGTCCCCCTATCTAGCGGGGCTTACAATGAGCAGTTCTTC.

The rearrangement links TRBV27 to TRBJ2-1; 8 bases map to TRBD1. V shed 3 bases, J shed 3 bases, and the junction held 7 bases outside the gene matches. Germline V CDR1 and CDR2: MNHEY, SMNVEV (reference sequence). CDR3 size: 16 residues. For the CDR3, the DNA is TGTGCCAGCAGTTTCGGACAGGGTGTGTTCTACAATGAGCAGTTCTTC. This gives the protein CASSFGQGVFYNEQFF.

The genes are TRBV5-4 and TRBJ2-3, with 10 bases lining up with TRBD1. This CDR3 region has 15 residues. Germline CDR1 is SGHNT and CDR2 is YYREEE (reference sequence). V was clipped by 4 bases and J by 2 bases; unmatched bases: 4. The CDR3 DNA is TGTGCCAGCAGCCCGGACAGGGGGACCACAGATACGCAGTATTTT. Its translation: CASSPDRGTTDTQYF.

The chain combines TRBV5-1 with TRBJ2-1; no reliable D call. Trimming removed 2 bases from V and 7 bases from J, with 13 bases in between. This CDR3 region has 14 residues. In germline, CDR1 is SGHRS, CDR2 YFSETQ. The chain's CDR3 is CASSLVRGGNEQFF. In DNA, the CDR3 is TGCGCCAGCAGCTTAGTGCGAGGTGGGAATGAGCAGTTCTTC.

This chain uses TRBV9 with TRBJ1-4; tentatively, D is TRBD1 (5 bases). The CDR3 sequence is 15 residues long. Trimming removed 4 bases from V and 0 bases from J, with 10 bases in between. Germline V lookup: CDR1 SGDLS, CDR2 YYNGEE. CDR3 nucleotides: TGTGCCAGCAGCCCTCGACAGACAACTAATGAAAAACTGTTTTTT. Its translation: CASSPRQTTNEKLFF.

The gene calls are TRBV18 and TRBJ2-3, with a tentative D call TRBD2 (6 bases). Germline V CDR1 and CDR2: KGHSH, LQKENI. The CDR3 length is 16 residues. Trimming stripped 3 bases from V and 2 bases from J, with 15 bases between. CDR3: CASSPPTGTATDTQYF. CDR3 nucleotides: TGTGCCAGCTCACCCCCGACGGGGACTGCCACAGATACGCAGTATTTT.

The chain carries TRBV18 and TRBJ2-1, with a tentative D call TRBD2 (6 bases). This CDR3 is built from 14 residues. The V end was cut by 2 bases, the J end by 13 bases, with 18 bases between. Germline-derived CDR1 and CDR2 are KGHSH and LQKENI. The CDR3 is CASSPMEGAILQFF. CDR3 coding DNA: TGTGCCAGCTCACCAATGGAGGGAGCGATACTACAGTTCTTC.

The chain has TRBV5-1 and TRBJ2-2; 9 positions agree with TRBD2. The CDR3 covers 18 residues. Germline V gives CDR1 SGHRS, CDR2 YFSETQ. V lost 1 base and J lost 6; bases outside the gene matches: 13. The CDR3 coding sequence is TGCGCCAGCAGCTTGTTTCGAGGGACTAGCAGTAGGGCCGGGGAGCTGTTTTTT. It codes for CASSLFRGTSSRAGELFF.

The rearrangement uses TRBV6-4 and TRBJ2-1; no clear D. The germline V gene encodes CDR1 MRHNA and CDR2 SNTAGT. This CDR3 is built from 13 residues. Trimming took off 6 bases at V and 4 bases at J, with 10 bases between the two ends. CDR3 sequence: CASSTIRYNEQFF. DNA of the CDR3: TGTGCCAGCAGCACTATTCGATACAATGAGCAGTTCTTC.

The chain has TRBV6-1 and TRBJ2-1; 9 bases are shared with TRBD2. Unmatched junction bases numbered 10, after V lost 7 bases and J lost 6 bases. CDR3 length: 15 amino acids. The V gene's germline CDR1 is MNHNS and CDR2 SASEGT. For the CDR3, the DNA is TGTGCCAGCAAAATAGCGGGAGTTGGGTTCAATGAGCAGTTCTTC. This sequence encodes CASKIAGVGFNEQFF.

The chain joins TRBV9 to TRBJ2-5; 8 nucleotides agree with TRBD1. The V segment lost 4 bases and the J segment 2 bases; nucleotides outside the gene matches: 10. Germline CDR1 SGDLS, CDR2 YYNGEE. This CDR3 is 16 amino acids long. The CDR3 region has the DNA TGTGCCAGCAGCTACCGACAGGGGATTGCGCAAGAGACCCAGTACTTC. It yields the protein CASSYRQGIAQETQYF.

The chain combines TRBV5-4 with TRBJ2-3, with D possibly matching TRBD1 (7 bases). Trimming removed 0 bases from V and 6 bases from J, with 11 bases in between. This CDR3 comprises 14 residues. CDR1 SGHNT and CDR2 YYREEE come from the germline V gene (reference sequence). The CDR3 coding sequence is TGTGCCAGCAGCTTGGCCAGGGGGGCGGATACGCAGTATTTT. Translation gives CASSLARGADTQYF.

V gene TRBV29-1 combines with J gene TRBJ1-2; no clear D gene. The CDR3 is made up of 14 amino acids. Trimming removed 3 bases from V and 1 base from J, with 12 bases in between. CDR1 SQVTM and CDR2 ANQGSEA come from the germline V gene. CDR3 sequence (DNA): TGCAGCGTTGAGAATGGGCAGAATAACTATGGCTACACCTTC. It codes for CSVENGQNNYGYTF.

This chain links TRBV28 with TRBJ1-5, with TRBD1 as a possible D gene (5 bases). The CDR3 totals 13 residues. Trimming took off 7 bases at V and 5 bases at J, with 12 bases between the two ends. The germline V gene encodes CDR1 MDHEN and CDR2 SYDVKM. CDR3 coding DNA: TGTGCCAGCAACGGGGGGACGCATCAGCCCCAGCATTTT. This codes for CASNGGTHQPQHF. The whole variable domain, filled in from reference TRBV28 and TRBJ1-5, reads DVKVTQSSRYLVKRTGEKVFLECVQDMDHENMFWYRQDPGLGLRLIYFSYDVKMKEKGDIPEGYSVSREKKERFSLILESASTNQTSMYLCASNGGTHQPQHFGDGTRLSIL.

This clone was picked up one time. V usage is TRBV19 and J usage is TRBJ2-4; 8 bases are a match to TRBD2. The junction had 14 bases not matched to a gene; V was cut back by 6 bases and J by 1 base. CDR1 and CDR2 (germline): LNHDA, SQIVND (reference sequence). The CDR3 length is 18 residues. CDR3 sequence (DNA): TGTGCCAGTAGCCGGGGCCCAATGACGGGGGGGGCCAAAAACATTCAGTACTTC. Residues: CASSRGPMTGGAKNIQYF.

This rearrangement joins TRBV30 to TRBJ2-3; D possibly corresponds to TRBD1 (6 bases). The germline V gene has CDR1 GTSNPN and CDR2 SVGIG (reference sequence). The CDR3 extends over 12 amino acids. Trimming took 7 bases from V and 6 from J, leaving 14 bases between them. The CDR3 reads CAFDRNKDTQYF. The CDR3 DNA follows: TGTGCCTTCGACAGGAATAAGGATACGCAGTATTTT.

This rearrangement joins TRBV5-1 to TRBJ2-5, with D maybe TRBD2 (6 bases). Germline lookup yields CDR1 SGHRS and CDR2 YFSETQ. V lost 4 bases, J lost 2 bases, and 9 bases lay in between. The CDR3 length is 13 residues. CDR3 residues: CASSPGLQETQYF. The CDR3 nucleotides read TGCGCCAGCAGCCCGGGACTGCAAGAGACCCAGTACTTC.

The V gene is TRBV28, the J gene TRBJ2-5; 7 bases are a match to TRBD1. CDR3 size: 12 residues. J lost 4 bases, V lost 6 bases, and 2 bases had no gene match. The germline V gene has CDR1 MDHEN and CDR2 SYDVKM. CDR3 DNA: TGTGCCAGCAGGGCAGGGGGAGAGACCCAGTACTTC. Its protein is CASRAGGETQYF.

The CDR3 loop reads CASSLGLAGGPVGDTQYF. The DNA of the CDR3 is TGCGCCAGCAGCCTGGGACTAGCGGGAGGGCCAGTTGGAGATACGCAGTATTTT. This chain links TRBV5-1 with TRBJ2-3; 16 nucleotides line up with TRBD2. This CDR3 is built from 18 residues. Losses at the gene ends were 4 bases for V and 5 bases for J; bases not matched to a gene: 10. Germline V lookup: CDR1 SGHRS, CDR2 YFSETQ.

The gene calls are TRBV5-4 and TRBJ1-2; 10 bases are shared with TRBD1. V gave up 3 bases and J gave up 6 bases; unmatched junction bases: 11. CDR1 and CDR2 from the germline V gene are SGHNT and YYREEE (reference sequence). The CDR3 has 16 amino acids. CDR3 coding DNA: TGTGCCAGCAGCTCCCCCCTGGACAGGGGGGGAGATGGCTACACCTTC. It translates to CASSSPLDRGGDGYTF.

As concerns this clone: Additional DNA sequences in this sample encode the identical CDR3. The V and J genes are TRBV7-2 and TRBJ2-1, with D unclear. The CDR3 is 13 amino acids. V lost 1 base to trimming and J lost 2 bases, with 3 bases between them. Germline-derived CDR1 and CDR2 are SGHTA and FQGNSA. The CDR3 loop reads CASSLGTYNEQFF. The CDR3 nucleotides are TGTGCCAGCAGCTTAGGTACCTACAATGAGCAGTTCTTC.

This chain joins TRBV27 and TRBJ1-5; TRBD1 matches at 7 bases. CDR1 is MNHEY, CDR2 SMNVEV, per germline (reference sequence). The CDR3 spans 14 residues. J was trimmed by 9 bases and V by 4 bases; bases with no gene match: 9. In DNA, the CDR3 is TGTGCCAGCAGTTACCGGGACAGTGGAGCGCCCCAGCATTTT. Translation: CASSYRDSGAPQHF.

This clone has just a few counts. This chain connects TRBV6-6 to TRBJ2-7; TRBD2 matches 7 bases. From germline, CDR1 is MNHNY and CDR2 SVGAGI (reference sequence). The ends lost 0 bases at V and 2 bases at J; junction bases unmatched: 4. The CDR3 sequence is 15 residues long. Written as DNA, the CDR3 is TGTGCCAGCAGTTACTCGGCGGGAGTGACCTACGAGCAGTACTTC. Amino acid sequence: CASSYSAGVTYEQYF.

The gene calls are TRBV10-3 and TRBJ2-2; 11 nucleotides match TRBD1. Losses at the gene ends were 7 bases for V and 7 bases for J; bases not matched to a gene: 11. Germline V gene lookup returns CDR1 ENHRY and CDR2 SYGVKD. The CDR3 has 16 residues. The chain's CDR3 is CAITPGQGASSGELFF. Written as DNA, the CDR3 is TGTGCCATCACACCCGGACAGGGGGCGTCAAGCGGGGAGCTGTTTTTT.

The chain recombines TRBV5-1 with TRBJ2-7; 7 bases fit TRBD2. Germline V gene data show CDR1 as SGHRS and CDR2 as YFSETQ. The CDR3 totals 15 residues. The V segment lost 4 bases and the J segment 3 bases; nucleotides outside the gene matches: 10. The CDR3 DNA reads TGCGCCAGCAGCACGGCCCCGGGACTATTCTACGAGCAGTACTTC. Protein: CASSTAPGLFYEQYF. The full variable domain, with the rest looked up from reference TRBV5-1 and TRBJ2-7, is KAGVTQTPRYLIKTRGQQVTLSCSPISGHRSVSWYQQTPGQGLQFLFEYFSETQRNKGNFPGRFSGRQFSNSRSEMNVSTLELGDSALYLCASSTAPGLFYEQYFGPGTRLTVT.

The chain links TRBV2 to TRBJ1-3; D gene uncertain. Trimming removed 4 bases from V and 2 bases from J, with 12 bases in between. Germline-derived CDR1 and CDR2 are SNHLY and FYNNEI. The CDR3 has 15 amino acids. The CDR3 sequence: CASSGVEGAGNTIYF. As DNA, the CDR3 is TGTGCCAGCAGTGGGGTGGAGGGAGCTGGAAACACCATATATTTT.

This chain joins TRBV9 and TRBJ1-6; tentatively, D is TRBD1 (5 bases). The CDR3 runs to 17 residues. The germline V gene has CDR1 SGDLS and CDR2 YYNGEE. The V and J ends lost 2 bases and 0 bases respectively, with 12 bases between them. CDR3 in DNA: TGTGCCAGCAGCGTCTCGACAGTTAGCTCCTATAATTCACCCCTCCACTTT. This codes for CASSVSTVSSYNSPLHF.